These 26 T cell receptor beta chains originate from one sample sequenced in a study of graft-versus-host responses after intestinal transplantation. No antigen has been identified for these receptors. TCRdb keeps only in-frame clones here, not all; method: immunoSEQ multiplex PCR. The table lists about 51,000 clones, about 89% of them singletons, with 0.5% to 0.8% in the top ten. Sequenced here: unstimulated CD4+ T cells sorted from spleen or lymph node cells, sampled before transplant. Receptors were obtained from a human donor who was the organ donor for an intestinal transplant.

The V and J genes are TRBV7-9 and TRBJ1-1; TRBD1 agrees at 11 bases. This CDR3 is built from 17 residues. V lost 5 bases and J lost 3; bases outside the gene matches: 11. Germline assignment: CDR1 SEHNR and CDR2 FQNEAQ (reference sequence). This CDR3 reads CASSRDRGFLRDTEAFF. In DNA, the CDR3 is TGTGCCAGCAGCCGGGACAGGGGGTTTTTAAGGGACACTGAAGCTTTCTTT.

This chain uses TRBV5-1 with TRBJ2-7; 7 bases fit TRBD1. CDR1 SGHRS and CDR2 YFSETQ come from the germline V gene. Trimming took 4 bases from V and 2 from J; bases not matched to a gene: 9. The CDR3 contains 15 residues. This CDR3 is CASSPGTEMPYEQYF. The CDR3 DNA is TGCGCCAGCAGCCCCGGGACAGAGATGCCCTACGAGCAGTACTTC.

J is TRBJ2-3 and V is TRBV29-1; TRBD1 aligns across 8 bases. J lost 3 bases, V lost 1 base, and 6 bases had no gene match. The CDR3 is 15 residues long. Germline CDR1 SQVTM, CDR2 ANQGSEA. The CDR3 sequence is CSVEGTGGRTDTQYF. CDR3 sequence (DNA): TGCAGCGTTGAAGGCACAGGGGGTAGGACAGATACGCAGTATTTT.

The chain carries TRBV5-3 and TRBJ2-3, with D possibly TRBD2 on 6 matching bases. TRBV5-3 is an ORF, with its function uncertain. V lost 1 base to trimming and J lost 2 bases, with 20 bases between them. The CDR3 length is 18 residues. The CDR3 loop reads CARSLPQAGRINTDTQYF. The CDR3 DNA reads as TGTGCCAGAAGCTTGCCTCAAGCGGGCAGAATAAACACAGATACGCAGTATTTT.

This chain uses TRBV10-1 with TRBJ1-1; a weak D match, TRBD1 (5 bases). Germline CDR1 and CDR2: WNHNN and SYGVQD (reference sequence). V lost 6 bases and J lost 2, with 16 bases in between. The CDR3 totals 15 residues. In DNA, the CDR3 is TGCGCCAGCAGAGGGGTCTCCACCATCAACACTGAAGCTTTCTTT. This sequence encodes CASRGVSTINTEAFF.

This chain connects TRBV28 to TRBJ2-2; TRBD2 matches 10 bases. Germline CDR1 and CDR2: MDHEN and SYDVKM. The CDR3 runs 14 residues. Trimming removed 6 bases from V and 10 bases from J; junction bases left unmatched: 8. The CDR3 region has the DNA TGTGCCAGCAGGGCCGGGACTAGCGTTACGGAGCTGTTTTTT. It specifies CASRAGTSVTELFF.

The V gene is TRBV11-2, the J gene TRBJ1-5, with D possibly being TRBD1 (6 bases). CDR1 is SGHAT, CDR2 FQNNGV, per germline. The ends were cut back, 3 bases at V and 2 bases at J, with 11 bases in the middle. The CDR3 sequence is 15 residues long. In DNA form, the CDR3 reads TGTGCCAGCAGCTTCGGGACACCACGCAATCAGCCCCAGCATTTT. Its protein product is CASSFGTPRNQPQHF.

This clone has a single count. The V gene is TRBV19, the J gene TRBJ1-1, with a tentative D call TRBD1 (5 bases). V was clipped by 4 bases and J by 3 bases, with 15 bases between them. Per the germline V gene, CDR1 is LNHDA and CDR2 is SQIVND (reference sequence). The CDR3 is 15 residues long. This CDR3 reads CASSKLNGGDTEAFF. In DNA, the CDR3 is TGTGCCAGTAGTAAATTGAACGGAGGGGACACTGAAGCTTTCTTT.

The chain employs TRBV28 and TRBJ1-4, with 7 bases identical to TRBD1. With 5 bases clipped from V and 10 bases from J, the junction kept 4 bases outside the gene matches. The germline V gene encodes CDR1 MDHEN and CDR2 SYDVKM. The CDR3 is 12 amino acids. Here the CDR3 reads CASSTGQRKLFF. As DNA, the CDR3 is TGTGCCAGCAGTACGGGACAGAGAAAACTGTTTTTT.

This sequence joins TRBV5-4 and TRBJ2-1, with TRBD1 matching 9 bases. CDR3 length: 16 residues. V trimming: 2 bases; J trimming: 5 bases; junction bases outside the gene matches: 8. CDR1 is SGHNT and CDR2 is YYREEE in the germline V gene (reference sequence). DNA of the CDR3: TGTGCCAGCAGCTTTCGTCTGGGACAGGGAAACAATGAGCAGTTCTTC. The encoded protein is CASSFRLGQGNNEQFF.

V gene TRBV9 combines with J gene TRBJ1-1, with TRBD1 as a possible D gene (5 bases). Trimming cost V 0 bases and J 1 base, with 7 bases left between them. The CDR3 has 14 residues. The germline V gene has CDR1 SGDLS and CDR2 YYNGEE. CDR3 sequence (DNA): TGTGCCAGCAGCGTAGCCCAGGGGAACACTGAAGCTTTCTTT. It encodes CASSVAQGNTEAFF. The variable domain in full, with the rest retrieved from reference TRBV9 and TRBJ1-1, is DSGVTQTPKHLITATGQRVTLRCSPRSGDLSVYWYQQSLDQGLQFLIQYYNGEERAKGNILERFSAQQFPDLHSELNLSSLELGDSALYFCASSVAQGNTEAFFGQGTRLTVV.

The chain links TRBV7-2 to TRBJ1-2, with TRBD1 matching 12 bases. The CDR3 contains 15 residues. V gave up 1 base and J gave up 8 bases; unmatched junction bases: 5. From germline, CDR1 is SGHTA and CDR2 FQGNSA. The CDR3 nucleotides are TGTGCCAGCAGCTTAGGGGGACAGGGGGCGCGAGGCTACACCTTC. It encodes CASSLGGQGARGYTF.

Only one count was recorded for this clone. The chain carries TRBV10-3 and TRBJ2-3, with D possibly matching TRBD1 (6 bases). The CDR3 loop spans 14 amino acids. The V gene lost 8 bases and the J gene lost 1 base, with 13 bases spanning the gap. Germline V gene sequence: CDR1 ENHRY, CDR2 SYGVKD. The DNA of the CDR3 is TGTGCCATCGGATCCGCAGGGGGCACAGATACGCAGTATTTT. Its protein is CAIGSAGGTDTQYF.

This clone is categorized as medium-sized. The V gene is TRBV4-2, the J gene TRBJ2-1, with D perhaps matching TRBD2 (6 bases). The CDR3 runs to 15 residues. Germline V CDR1 and CDR2: LGHNA, YNFKEQ. Trimming shortened V by 4 bases and J by 5 bases, and 15 bases separated the two germline ends. The CDR3 DNA reads TGTGCCAGCAGCCGCATGTCCGGGGGAGACAATGAGCAGTTCTTC. It yields the protein CASSRMSGGDNEQFF.

This chain links TRBV6-5 with TRBJ1-1, with 7 bases that match TRBD1. The junction had 9 bases not matched to a gene; V was cut back by 2 bases and J by 6 bases. Germline V gene sequence: CDR1 MNHEY, CDR2 SVGAGI. The CDR3 spans 15 residues. CDR3: CASSYRRDSRSEAFF. As DNA, the CDR3 is TGTGCCAGCAGTTACCGCCGGGACAGTAGATCTGAAGCTTTCTTT.

V usage is TRBV28 and J usage is TRBJ1-1, with 9 bases matching TRBD1. From germline, CDR1 is MDHEN and CDR2 SYDVKM. The CDR3 length is 11 residues. The V and J ends lost 9 bases and 11 bases, in that order; junction bases with no gene match: 7. The CDR3 sequence: CASLQGAIAFF. CDR3 coding DNA: TGTGCCAGTCTACAGGGGGCAATTGCTTTCTTT.

The V call is TRBV7-9, the J call TRBJ2-4; 13 positions match TRBD2. CDR1 is SEHNR and CDR2 is FQNEAQ in the germline V gene (reference sequence). V lost 5 bases, J lost 1 base, and 8 bases stayed unmatched. The length of the CDR3 is 18 residues. The CDR3 nucleotides read TGTGCCAGCAGCCCCGGGACTAGCGGGGTTTACGCCAAAAACATTCAGTACTTC. It encodes CASSPGTSGVYAKNIQYF.

The chain carries TRBV7-6 and TRBJ1-1; D call uncertain. The V gene's germline CDR1 is SGHVS and CDR2 FNYEAQ. The CDR3 spans 15 residues. V was pared by 1 base and J by 0 bases, with 9 bases between. CDR3 loop: CASSLGSGMNTEAFF. In DNA, the CDR3 is TGTGCCAGCAGCTTAGGATCAGGTATGAACACTGAAGCTTTCTTT. Using reference TRBV7-6 and TRBJ1-1 for the parts outside the CDR3, the full variable domain is GAGVSQSPRYKVTKRGQDVALRCDPISGHVSLYWYRQALGQGPEFLTYFNYEAQQDKSGLPNDRFSAERPEGSISTLTIQRTEQRDSAMYRCASSLGSGMNTEAFFGQGTRLTVV.

The chain links TRBV7-3 to TRBJ1-1, with D hard to call. Per the germline V gene, CDR1 is SGHTA and CDR2 is FQGTGA. This CDR3 has 13 amino acids. With 4 bases removed from V and 1 base from J, the gap between germline ends came to 7 bases. The CDR3 region is CASSSRRNTEAFF. The CDR3 bases are TGTGCCAGCAGCTCTCGGAGGAACACTGAAGCTTTCTTT.

The chain uses TRBV19 and TRBJ2-4; 8 bases are a match to TRBD2. Germline values: CDR1 LNHDA, CDR2 SQIVND (reference sequence). The CDR3 consists of 16 residues. Trimming at V came to 4 bases and at J to 7 bases, leaving 12 bases not matched to a gene. In nucleotides, the CDR3 is TGTGCCAGTAGTACATCCCCCCCGGGAGGGAGGAACATTCAGTACTTC. It translates to CASSTSPPGGRNIQYF.

The chain joins TRBV19 to TRBJ2-3, with D possibly matching TRBD1 (6 bases). This CDR3 spans 14 amino acids. The germline CDR1 and CDR2 sequences are LNHDA and SQIVND (reference sequence). The V end was cut by 7 bases, the J end by 3 bases, with 14 bases between. In DNA, the CDR3 is TGTGCCAGTAAATCAGGGGCCTGGACAGATACGCAGTATTTT. This gives the protein CASKSGAWTDTQYF.

Notes on this clone: Other nucleotide sequences from this sample produce the same CDR3. CDR3 DNA sequence: TGCAGCGTTGGAGGGAGGGGACCCTACGAGCAGTACTTC. It translates to CSVGGRGPYEQYF. This sequence joins TRBV29-1 and TRBJ2-7, with TRBD2 matching over 7 bases. The junction had 5 bases not matched to a gene; V was cut back by 4 bases and J by 2 bases. Germline loops: CDR1 SQVTM, CDR2 ANQGSEA. This CDR3 spans 13 amino acids.

The chain is built from TRBV5-4 and TRBJ1-2; 7 nucleotides match TRBD1. This CDR3 is 15 amino acids long. With 4 bases clipped from V and 4 bases from J, the junction kept 10 bases outside the gene matches. Germline V gene sequence: CDR1 SGHNT, CDR2 YYREEE (reference sequence). DNA for the CDR3: TGTGCCAGCAGCGGGATTGGGACAGCCCCCTATGGCTACACCTTC. Protein: CASSGIGTAPYGYTF.

The chain recombines TRBV9 with TRBJ2-3; 13 positions agree with TRBD2. CDR1 SGDLS and CDR2 YYNGEE come from the germline V gene. This CDR3 spans 16 amino acids. V lost 3 bases to trimming and J lost 4 bases; unmatched junction nucleotides: 5. The CDR3 DNA follows: TGTGCCAGCAGCGCTACTAGCGGGAGGGCCGCAGATACGCAGTATTTT. As protein: CASSATSGRAADTQYF.

This clone came up once. The chain's CDR3 is CASRGGGTEAFF. As DNA, the CDR3 is TGTGCCAGCAGGGGAGGTGGCACTGAAGCTTTCTTT. The J gene is TRBJ1-1, the V gene TRBV6-5; D not resolved. Germline CDR1 and CDR2: MNHEY and SVGAGI. Trimming took off 6 bases at V and 4 bases at J, with 9 bases between the two ends. The CDR3 totals 12 residues.

This chain links TRBV19 with TRBJ1-5, with a weak D call TRBD1 (6 bases). Germline lookup yields CDR1 LNHDA and CDR2 SQIVND (reference sequence). There are 14 residues in the CDR3. The V end lost 8 bases, the J end lost 4 bases, and 15 bases lay between the germline ends. The CDR3: CASETRDKNQPQHF. The CDR3 DNA follows: TGTGCCAGTGAAACCCGGGACAAAAATCAGCCCCAGCATTTT.